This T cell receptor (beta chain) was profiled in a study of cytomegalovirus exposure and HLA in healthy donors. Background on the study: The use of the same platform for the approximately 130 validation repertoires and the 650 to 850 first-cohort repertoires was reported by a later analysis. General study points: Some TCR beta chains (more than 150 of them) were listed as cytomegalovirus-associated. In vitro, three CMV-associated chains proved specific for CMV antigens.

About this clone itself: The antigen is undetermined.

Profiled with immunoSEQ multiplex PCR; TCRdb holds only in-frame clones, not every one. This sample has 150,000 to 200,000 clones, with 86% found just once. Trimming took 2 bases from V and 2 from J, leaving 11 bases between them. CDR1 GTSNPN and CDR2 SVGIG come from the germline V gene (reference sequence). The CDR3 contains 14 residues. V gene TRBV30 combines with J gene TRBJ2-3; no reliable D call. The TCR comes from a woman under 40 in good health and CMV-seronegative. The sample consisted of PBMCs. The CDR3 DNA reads TGTGCCTGGAGTTCACAGCCAGACACAGATACGCAGTATTTT. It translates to CAWSSQPDTDTQYF.